The 9 T cell receptor beta chains presented below share a single source sample, sequenced in a study of T cell changes during pregnancy in multiple sclerosis. Data came from immunoSEQ multiplex PCR; TCRdb stores just in-frame clones and leaves some out. Seen here are fewer than 80,000 clones, approximately 92% observed once, and the top ten hold just under 2%. The sample in question was peripheral blood, obtained in the third trimester of pregnancy. The receptors shown here come from a female donor in good health, enrolled as a control in a pregnancy study.

The rearrangement uses TRBV13 and TRBJ2-7, with 11 bases fitting TRBD2. The J segment lost 4 bases and the V segment lost 5 bases, leaving 4 bases of the junction unmatched. The CDR3 spans 14 residues. CDR1 is PRHDT and CDR2 is FYEKMQ in the germline V gene (reference sequence). The CDR3 protein is CASSRGLAGYEQYF. The DNA for the CDR3 is TGTGCCAGCAGCCGTGGACTAGCGGGTTACGAGCAGTACTTC. Full variable domain (rest looked up from reference TRBV13 and TRBJ2-7): AAGVIQSPRHLIKEKRETATLKCYPIPRHDTVYWYQQGPGQDPQFLISFYEKMQSDKGSIPDRFSAQQFSDYHSELNMSSLELGDSALYFCASSRGLAGYEQYFGPGTRLTVT.

The chain employs TRBV21-1 and TRBJ1-4; the table's D call, TRBD1, has no DNA check behind it. TRBV21-1 constitutes a pseudogene. This CDR3 contains 13 residues. The CDR3 DNA reads TGTGCCACCTCCGGGCAGGGGGCCGAAAAACTGTTTTTT. Protein: CATSGQGAEKLFF.

The table lists this clone with a count of one. V gene TRBV6-4 combines with J gene TRBJ1-1; D may be TRBD1 (5 bases). The CDR3 loop spans 19 amino acids. Germline lookup yields CDR1 MRHNA and CDR2 SNTAGT. Trimming took 2 bases from V and 0 from J, leaving 22 bases between them. For the CDR3, the DNA is TGTGCCAGCAGTGACGTGTTATGGAGTAACAGGTTGGTGAACACTGAAGCTTTCTTT. Translation: CASSDVLWSNRLVNTEAFF.

The chain is built from TRBV21-1 and TRBJ2-5; the table's D call of TRBD2 was not tested on the DNA. TRBV21-1 is designated a pseudogene. The CDR3 sequence is 14 residues long. CDR3 DNA sequence: TGTGCCAGCAGCCGAATGACTAGACAAGAGACCCAGTACTTC. This gives the protein CASSRMTRQETQYF.

This rearrangement joins TRBV6-6 to TRBJ2-7; 7 nucleotides agree with TRBD1. Germline V gene data show CDR1 as MNHNY and CDR2 as SVGAGI (reference sequence). J lost 5 bases, V lost 6 bases, and 1 base had no gene match. CDR3 length: 11 residues. The CDR3 DNA is TGTGCCAGCAGAGGGGGCAACGAGCAGTACTTC. It specifies CASRGGNEQYF.

This sequence joins TRBV6-1 and TRBJ2-2; D ambiguous. Germline-derived CDR1 and CDR2 are MNHNS and SASEGT. V was cut by 5 bases and J by 0 bases, with 7 bases left in between. CDR3 size: 14 residues. CDR3 amino acids: CASSSRANTGELFF. The CDR3 region has the DNA TGTGCCAGCAGTTCCCGGGCGAACACCGGGGAGCTGTTTTTT.

The chain employs TRBV7-2 and TRBJ2-5; 10 nucleotides agree with TRBD2. The V segment lost 8 bases and the J segment 4 bases; nucleotides outside the gene matches: 16. The CDR3 length is 17 residues. Per germline, CDR1 SGHTA and CDR2 FQGNSA. The CDR3 loop is CASANVVERGGRETQYF. The DNA of the CDR3 is TGTGCCAGCGCAAACGTTGTCGAGCGGGGGGGCCGAGAGACCCAGTACTTC.

This chain joins TRBV7-8 and TRBJ2-1; TRBD1 agrees at 11 bases. The CDR3 covers 16 residues. Losses at the gene ends were 4 bases for V and 8 bases for J; bases not matched to a gene: 10. The germline gives CDR1 SGHVS, CDR2 FQNEAQ. The CDR3, as DNA: TGTGCCAGCAGCTCGGTCCGGGACAGGGGGGTTTATGAGCAGTTCTTC. Protein product: CASSSVRDRGVYEQFF.

This chain uses TRBV5-1 with TRBJ2-5; 7 nucleotides match TRBD1. Germline V CDR1 and CDR2: SGHRS, YFSETQ. The CDR3 extends over 15 amino acids. V was pared by 4 bases and J by 5 bases, with 11 bases of the junction left unmatched. This CDR3 is CASSQNTGAQETQYF. The CDR3 nucleotides read TGCGCCAGCAGCCAAAATACAGGGGCCCAGGAGACCCAGTACTTC. Supplemented by reference TRBV5-1 and TRBJ2-5, the full variable domain reads KAGVTQTPRYLIKTRGQQVTLSCSPISGHRSVSWYQQTPGQGLQFLFEYFSETQRNKGNFPGRFSGRQFSNSRSEMNVSTLELGDSALYLCASSQNTGAQETQYFGPGTRLLVL.